Presented here are 23 T cell receptor beta chains from one specimen sequenced in a study of control samples from healthy donors and cancer patients. The table came from immunoSEQ multiplex PCR; TCRdb's copy has only in-frame clones and leaves some out. The repertoire holds some 95,000 clones, with around 88% as singletons. Sequencing used blood. These TCRs come from a man in his thirties or forties in good health.

The chain joins TRBV7-9 to TRBJ2-7; D possibly uses TRBD1 or TRBD2 (5 bases each). The CDR3 contains 15 residues. Germline V lookup: CDR1 SEHNR, CDR2 FQNEAQ (reference sequence). V shed 5 bases and J shed 5 bases, with 19 bases lying between them. In nucleotides, the CDR3 is TGTGCCAGCAGCCCGTGGGACCCCGTTACCCACGAGCAGTACTTC. This codes for CASSPWDPVTHEQYF.

The chain couples TRBV14 to TRBJ1-3, with D unresolved. Trimming stripped 4 bases from V and 7 bases from J, with 17 bases between. Germline V CDR1 and CDR2: SGHDN, FVKESK. The CDR3 spans 15 residues. In DNA form, the CDR3 reads TGTGCCAGCAGCCGCGGACCGAGTTTGTGGAACACCATATATTTT. It yields the protein CASSRGPSLWNTIYF. Looking up the rest from reference TRBV14 and TRBJ1-3 gives the full variable domain: EAGVTQFPSHSVIEKGQTVTLRCDPISGHDNLYWYRRVMGKEIKFLLHFVKESKQDESGMPNNRFLAERTGGTYSTLKVQPAELEDSGVYFCASSRGPSLWNTIYFGEGSWLTVV.

This chain uses TRBV11-3 with TRBJ2-5; D is uncertain. Germline V lookup: CDR1 SGHNT, CDR2 YENEEA. The CDR3 is 13 residues long. V lost 5 bases to trimming and J lost 9 bases, with 16 bases between them. The CDR3, as DNA: TGTGCCAGCAGCCTCACCGGCTTTGAATCCCAGTACTTC. Translation gives CASSLTGFESQYF.

The V gene is TRBV27, the J gene TRBJ2-7; D not certain. The V end lost 4 bases, the J end lost 4 bases, and 11 bases lay between the germline ends. The CDR3 contains 13 residues. The germline CDR1 and CDR2 sequences are MNHEY and SMNVEV (reference sequence). As DNA, the CDR3 is TGTGCCAGCAGTTACGGGCCCCTTTACGAGCAGTACTTC. Translation: CASSYGPLYEQYF.

V and J are TRBV6-1 and TRBJ1-4; possible D gene TRBD1, 5 bases. In germline, CDR1 is MNHNS, CDR2 SASEGT. This CDR3 has 16 residues. Trimming left V 6 bases short and J 8 bases short, with 22 bases between. The CDR3 sequence: CASSEYRNSWDEKLFF. DNA of the CDR3: TGTGCCAGCAGCGAATATAGGAACAGTTGGGACGAAAAACTGTTTTTT.

The chain combines TRBV10-3 with TRBJ2-7, with TRBD2 matching over 9 bases. The germline V gene encodes CDR1 ENHRY and CDR2 SYGVKD. The CDR3 length is 13 residues. Germline trimming cut 6 bases from V and 2 bases from J; bases unmatched to any gene: 2. This CDR3 is CAISGGRAYEQYF. The CDR3 nucleotides read TGTGCCATCAGCGGCGGGAGGGCCTACGAGCAGTACTTC.

As DNA, the CDR3 is TGTGCCATCAGTGAAGGGGACAGGGGATGGGAGACCCAGTACTTC. Protein product: CAISEGDRGWETQYF. The rearrangement joins TRBV10-3 to TRBJ2-5; 10 bases align to TRBD1. CDR3 size: 15 residues. Germline V gene lookup returns CDR1 ENHRY and CDR2 SYGVKD. Trimming removed 3 bases from V and 5 bases from J; junction bases left unmatched: 6.

The CDR3 coding sequence is TGTGCCAGCAGACAGCCTTATTACAATGAGCAGTTCTTC. Translating it yields CASRQPYYNEQFF. The chain employs TRBV12-3 or TRBV12-4 and TRBJ2-1; D is undetermined. CDR3 length equals 13 residues. Trimming removed 6 bases from V and 4 bases from J, with 10 bases in between.

The chain recombines TRBV28 with TRBJ1-1, with 7 bases matching TRBD1. Trimming at V came to 5 bases and at J to 3 bases, leaving 18 bases not matched to a gene. The CDR3 runs 18 residues. Germline V gives CDR1 MDHEN, CDR2 SYDVKM. The CDR3 here is CASSLSLGATGPYTEAFF. The CDR3 DNA sequence: TGTGCCAGCAGTCTCAGTTTGGGAGCGACAGGGCCCTACACTGAAGCTTTCTTT.

Here the CDR3 DNA reads TGTGCCAGCAGTGATAGCCTAGTGATGCTCCCGGGGGCAGTAAGCTATGGCTACACCTTC. It encodes CASSDSLVMLPGAVSYGYTF. V usage is TRBV6-1 and J usage is TRBJ1-2, with D maybe TRBD1 (6 bases). The CDR3 sequence is 20 residues long. The V end was cut by 3 bases, the J end by 4 bases, with 30 bases between. Germline CDR1 is MNHNS and CDR2 is SASEGT.

The V gene is TRBV7-9, the J gene TRBJ1-2; 8 bases align to TRBD1. V lost 5 bases, J lost 2 bases, and 13 bases stayed unmatched. In germline, CDR1 is SEHNR, CDR2 FQNEAQ (reference sequence). The CDR3 length is 17 residues. The CDR3 region has the DNA TGTGCCAGCAGCGGAGGTCCCCCGGGACAGGCAAACTATGGCTACACCTTC. Its protein product is CASSGGPPGQANYGYTF.

This clone was detected only a few times. The genes are TRBV27 and TRBJ2-3, with D possibly matching TRBD2 (5 bases). The ends were cut back, 11 bases at V and 0 bases at J, with 15 bases in the middle. The CDR3 runs to 14 residues. Germline V CDR1 and CDR2: MNHEY, SMNVEV (reference sequence). The CDR3 DNA is TGTGCCGCCCGACGGGGTATGAGCACAGATACGCAGTATTTT. Its translation: CAARRGMSTDTQYF.

J is TRBJ2-3 and V is TRBV10-2; no firm D call. In germline, CDR1 is WSHSY, CDR2 SAAADI. Trimming removed 2 bases at V and 2 bases at J, with 5 bases between. This CDR3 has 13 residues. CDR3 loop: CASSEVHTDTQYF. The CDR3 bases are TGCGCCAGCAGTGAGGTACACACAGATACGCAGTATTTT.

The chain combines TRBV28 with TRBJ1-5; a weak D match, TRBD1 (6 bases). With 9 bases removed from V and 4 bases from J, the gap between germline ends came to 16 bases. CDR1 is MDHEN and CDR2 is SYDVKM in the germline V gene. This CDR3 has 14 amino acids. Written as DNA, the CDR3 is TGTGCCAGTCACGTGATAGGGGGAAATCAGCCCCAGCATTTT. Residues: CASHVIGGNQPQHF.

This clone was recorded once. The CDR3, as DNA: TGTGCCAGCAGCTCTGGACAGGGCACAGATACGCAGTATTTT. Protein sequence: CASSSGQGTDTQYF. The genes are TRBV3-1 (or the pseudogene TRBV3-2) and TRBJ2-3; 7 bases are shared with TRBD1. Germline V gene sequence: CDR1 LGHDT, CDR2 YNNKEL (reference sequence). V shed 5 bases, J shed 1 base, and the junction held 3 bases outside the gene matches. The length of the CDR3 is 14 residues.

The chain recombines TRBV4-1 with TRBJ1-5; 9 positions match TRBD1. The V gene end was trimmed by 1 base and the J gene end by 4 bases; junction bases not matched to a gene: 5. The CDR3 is made up of 16 amino acids. Germline V gives CDR1 MGHRA, CDR2 YSYEKL. This CDR3 reads CASSQASGQGNQPQHF. The CDR3 coding sequence is TGCGCCAGCAGCCAAGCCTCGGGACAGGGTAATCAGCCCCAGCATTTT.

The chain carries TRBV2 and TRBJ2-3; tentative D call: TRBD2 (5 bases). V was pared by 0 bases and J by 0 bases, with 10 bases between. CDR3 length: 16 residues. Germline loops: CDR1 SNHLY, CDR2 FYNNEI. The CDR3 region has the DNA TGTGCCAGCAGTGAAGCGTGGCGGACTAGCACAGATACGCAGTATTTT. Its protein is CASSEAWRTSTDTQYF.

The chain recombines TRBV11-3 with TRBJ1-1, with D hard to call. Trimming took 4 bases from V and 8 from J, leaving 14 bases between them. Germline values: CDR1 SGHNT, CDR2 YENEEA. The CDR3 length is 13 residues. The CDR3 bases are TGTGCCAGCAGCTCTCTCACACACGTAGAAGCTTTCTTT. Encoded protein: CASSSLTHVEAFF. The entire variable domain, with the rest obtained from reference TRBV11-3 and TRBJ1-1, is as follows: EAGVVQSPRYKIIEKKQPVAFWCNPISGHNTLYWYLQNLGQGPELLIRYENEEAVDDSQLPKDRFSAERLKGVDSTLKIQPAELGDSAVYLCASSSLTHVEAFFGQGTRLTVV.

This clone was detected once. The V gene is TRBV27, the J gene TRBJ1-1, with D tentatively TRBD1 (6 bases). V lost 4 bases and J 3 bases, leaving 9 bases between the germline ends. Germline assignment: CDR1 MNHEY and CDR2 SMNVEV (reference sequence). This CDR3 is 13 amino acids long. The CDR3 region has the DNA TGTGCCAGCAGTTGGGGGGGCTACACTGAAGCTTTCTTT. As protein: CASSWGGYTEAFF.

The genes are TRBV10-3 and TRBJ2-7; TRBD1 matches 9 bases. Germline values: CDR1 ENHRY, CDR2 SYGVKD. The CDR3 totals 13 residues. V lost 6 bases to trimming and J lost 3 bases; unmatched junction nucleotides: 3. The CDR3 DNA sequence: TGTGCCATCAGCCTGACAGGGGGCTACGAGCAGTACTTC. Translated: CAISLTGGYEQYF.

This rearrangement joins TRBV27 to TRBJ2-5; 9 positions agree with TRBD1. The CDR3 is 13 amino acids. V lost 4 bases and J lost 9; bases outside the gene matches: 6. Germline V gene data show CDR1 as MNHEY and CDR2 as SMNVEV (reference sequence). Here the CDR3 reads CASSWGQGTAQYF. The CDR3 bases are TGTGCCAGCAGTTGGGGACAGGGAACGGCCCAGTACTTC.

Regarding this clone: The sample contains more than one DNA sequence encoding this CDR3. The chain uses TRBV7-3 and TRBJ2-2, with D unclear. Germline V gives CDR1 SGHTA, CDR2 FQGTGA. This CDR3 has 14 residues. Trimming removed 0 bases from V and 1 base from J, with 3 bases in between. The CDR3 loop is CASSLTGNTGELFF. CDR3 bases: TGTGCCAGCAGCTTAACAGGGAACACCGGGGAGCTGTTTTTT.

This chain uses TRBV6-4 with TRBJ2-2; 12 bases map to TRBD2. Trimming cost V 5 bases and J 3 bases; bases outside gene matches: 4. CDR1 and CDR2 from the germline V gene are MRHNA and SNTAGT. The CDR3 spans 16 residues. The CDR3 DNA sequence: TGTGCCAGCAGTCCGCTAGCGGGAGGGGACACCGGGGAGCTGTTTTTT. As protein: CASSPLAGGDTGELFF.